One sample yielded the 32 T cell receptor beta chains listed below, sequenced in a study of T cell responses to AZD1222 COVID-19 vaccine. Libraries were prepared by immunoSEQ multiplex PCR; TCRdb keeps only in-frame clonotypes and omits some of them. This sample has about 140,000 clones, with 92% found just once. Material: peripheral blood, obtained 28 days after the second AZD1222 dose. Receptors were obtained from an adult who received the AZD1222 COVID-19 vaccine.

This sequence joins TRBV19 and TRBJ1-1, with D possibly matching TRBD1 (6 bases). The germline V and J ends were trimmed by 4 bases and 1 base, with 7 bases remaining between them. The CDR3 length is 13 residues. Germline assignment: CDR1 LNHDA and CDR2 SQIVND (reference sequence). CDR3 sequence: CASSKGQNTEAFF. The CDR3 nucleotides read TGTGCCAGTAGTAAGGGACAGAACACTGAAGCTTTCTTT.

The CDR3 spells CASSLDRGLGYTF. The CDR3, as DNA: TGTGCCAGCAGCTTAGACAGGGGACTCGGCTACACCTTC. V is TRBV7-2 and J is TRBJ1-2; 7 bases line up with TRBD1. V gave up 1 base and J gave up 8 bases; unmatched junction bases: 4. The CDR3 covers 13 residues. CDR1 is SGHTA, CDR2 FQGNSA, per germline. The complete variable domain, with remaining parts taken from reference TRBV7-2 and TRBJ1-2, reads GAGVSQSPSNKVTEKGKDVELRCDPISGHTALYWYRQSLGQGLEFLIYFQGNSAPDKSGLPSDRFSAERTGGSVSTLTIQRTQQEDSAVYLCASSLDRGLGYTFGSGTRLTVV.

This rearrangement joins TRBV3-1 (or the pseudogene TRBV3-2) to TRBJ1-1; D possibly corresponds to TRBD1 (5 bases). The CDR3 runs 16 residues. V lost 1 base and J lost 1, with 13 bases in between. Per the germline V gene, CDR1 is LGHDT and CDR2 is YNNKEL (reference sequence). CDR3 amino acids: CASSQGTLGRNTEAFF. DNA for the CDR3: TGTGCCAGCAGCCAAGGGACACTTGGGAGGAACACTGAAGCTTTCTTT.

The rearrangement uses TRBV18 and TRBJ2-7; weak D call: TRBD1 (6 bases). The V gene's germline CDR1 is KGHSH and CDR2 LQKENI. The CDR3 has 14 residues. Trimming removed 3 bases at V and 1 base at J, with 10 bases between. CDR3 sequence: CASSPPGQSYEQYF. In DNA form, the CDR3 reads TGTGCCAGCTCACCCCCAGGACAGTCCTACGAGCAGTACTTC.

The chain uses TRBV7-6 and TRBJ2-1, with TRBD2 matching over 7 bases. Germline CDR1 reads SGHVS; CDR2 reads FNYEAQ. Trimming cost V 1 base and J 9 bases; bases outside gene matches: 3. There are 13 residues in the CDR3. Written as DNA, the CDR3 is TGTGCCAGCAGCTTAGAGCGGGATAGTGAGCAGTTCTTC. Its translation is CASSLERDSEQFF.

The chain combines TRBV30 with TRBJ1-3, with D uncertain. V dropped 0 bases and J dropped 2 bases, with 8 bases sitting between them. This CDR3 is built from 14 residues. Per the germline V gene, CDR1 is GTSNPN and CDR2 is SVGIG (reference sequence). The CDR3 coding sequence is TGTGCCTGGAGTGTGGCGGGAACTGGAAACACCATATATTTT. Amino acid sequence: CAWSVAGTGNTIYF.

This clone was found once. The rearrangement uses TRBV5-1 and TRBJ1-5, with 7 positions matching TRBD1. Germline V gene sequence: CDR1 SGHRS, CDR2 YFSETQ. The J segment lost 4 bases and the V segment lost 4 bases, leaving 11 bases of the junction unmatched. The CDR3 sequence is 16 residues long. The CDR3 loop is CASSPTGTETNQPQHF. As DNA, the CDR3 is TGCGCCAGCAGCCCGACGGGGACAGAGACGAATCAGCCCCAGCATTTT.

The rearrangement uses TRBV5-8 and TRBJ1-3; weak D call: TRBD1 (5 bases). CDR3 size: 14 residues. Germline loops: CDR1 SGHTS, CDR2 YDEGEE. The germline V and J ends were trimmed by 0 bases and 2 bases, with 6 bases remaining between them. CDR3 amino acids: CASSLGQPGNTIYF. The CDR3 coding sequence is TGTGCCAGCAGCTTGGGACAGCCTGGAAACACCATATATTTT.

Here the CDR3 DNA reads TGTGCCAGCAGTTTAACCACCGGGGAGCTGTTTTTT. Amino acids: CASSLTTGELFF. The chain combines TRBV12-3 or TRBV12-4 with TRBJ2-2; D call uncertain. The CDR3 spans 12 residues. The V end lost 2 bases, the J end lost 4 bases, and 2 bases lay between the germline ends.

The chain joins TRBV4-3 to TRBJ2-6, with D possibly TRBD2 on 5 matching bases. Per germline, CDR1 LGHNA and CDR2 YSLEER. The CDR3 is made up of 17 amino acids. V lost 4 bases to trimming and J lost 0 bases, with 13 bases between them. The CDR3 loop reads CASSPWTDSSGANVLTF. DNA of the CDR3: TGCGCCAGCAGCCCGTGGACTGACTCCTCTGGGGCCAACGTCCTGACTTTC.

This clone was counted only a few times. This chain uses TRBV6-5 with TRBJ1-5; D remains ambiguous. The germline CDR1 and CDR2 sequences are MNHEY and SVGAGI. The CDR3 covers 13 residues. V gave up 2 bases and J gave up 10 bases, with 12 bases separating them. CDR3 sequence: CASSYGRLEPQHF. DNA of the CDR3: TGTGCCAGCAGTTACGGCAGACTCGAACCCCAGCATTTT.

This clone has just one count. The V call is TRBV7-8, the J call TRBJ2-3; D gene uncertain. V was cut by 5 bases and J by 2 bases, with 5 bases left in between. The CDR3 covers 12 residues. Germline assignment: CDR1 SGHVS and CDR2 FQNEAQ. Here the CDR3 reads CASSPITDTQYF. The CDR3 DNA sequence: TGTGCCAGCAGCCCGATCACAGATACGCAGTATTTT.

The chain couples TRBV4-1 to TRBJ1-4, with TRBD1 as a possible D gene (5 bases). CDR3 length: 13 residues. Trimming removed 4 bases from V and 5 bases from J, with 8 bases in between. The germline V gene encodes CDR1 MGHRA and CDR2 YSYEKL. The CDR3 here is CASSLGRNEKLFF. DNA for the CDR3: TGCGCCAGCAGCCTGGGGCGGAATGAAAAACTGTTTTTT.

J is TRBJ2-1 and V is TRBV6-2 or TRBV6-3; 7 nucleotides line up with TRBD2. Germline-derived CDR1 and CDR2 are MNHEY and SVGEGT. This CDR3 contains 17 residues. V lost 2 bases to trimming and J lost 7 bases; unmatched junction nucleotides: 14. CDR3 residues: CASSYSTSEERWNEQFF. The CDR3 DNA follows: TGTGCCAGCAGTTACAGCACTAGCGAAGAACGATGGAATGAGCAGTTCTTC.

The rearrangement joins TRBV10-1 to TRBJ1-4; 8 positions agree with TRBD1. This CDR3 spans 15 amino acids. Germline trimming cut 3 bases from V and 6 bases from J; bases unmatched to any gene: 6. CDR1 and CDR2 from the germline V gene are WNHNN and SYGVQD (reference sequence). This CDR3 is CASSDLQGGDEKLFF. In DNA, the CDR3 is TGCGCCAGCAGTGACTTACAGGGGGGGGATGAAAAACTGTTTTTT.

The rearrangement joins TRBV11-2 to TRBJ1-4, with D tentatively TRBD1 (5 bases). This CDR3 is 16 amino acids long. The V end lost 5 bases, the J end lost 8 bases, and 21 bases lay between the germline ends. Germline V gives CDR1 SGHAT, CDR2 FQNNGV. This CDR3 is CASSGQDSRIGEKLFF. As DNA, the CDR3 is TGTGCCAGCAGCGGACAAGACTCGCGGATAGGGGAAAAACTGTTTTTT.

V is TRBV9 and J is TRBJ2-1; the match to TRBD2 covers 12 bases. The V segment lost 2 bases and the J segment 4 bases; nucleotides outside the gene matches: 7. The CDR3 length is 17 residues. Germline CDR1 is SGDLS and CDR2 is YYNGEE. CDR3 protein: CASSVDPGTSGYNEQFF. As DNA, the CDR3 is TGTGCCAGCAGCGTTGATCCCGGGACTAGCGGGTACAATGAGCAGTTCTTC.

This clone appeared a single time. The V and J genes are TRBV28 and TRBJ2-1; D remains unclear. Looked up from germline, CDR1 is MDHEN and CDR2 is SYDVKM. Trimming cost V 6 bases and J 5 bases, with 20 bases left between them. This CDR3 spans 16 amino acids. CDR3 residues: CASSLMGLGRDNEQFF. DNA of the CDR3: TGTGCCAGCAGCCTTATGGGCCTTGGGCGAGACAATGAGCAGTTCTTC.

The gene calls are TRBV28 and TRBJ2-1, with 10 bases fitting TRBD1. Germline CDR1 and CDR2: MDHEN and SYDVKM. The V gene end was trimmed by 6 bases and the J gene end by 4 bases; junction bases not matched to a gene: 3. The length of the CDR3 is 14 residues. The CDR3, as DNA: TGTGCCAGCAGCTGGGACAGGGGTTACAATGAGCAGTTCTTC. Its protein is CASSWDRGYNEQFF.

This clone has only a few counts. The chain has TRBV5-4 and TRBJ2-2; TRBD2 matches at 14 bases. This CDR3 region has 16 residues. V was clipped by 3 bases and J by 6 bases; unmatched bases: 4. The germline V gene encodes CDR1 SGHNT and CDR2 YYREEE (reference sequence). CDR3 sequence: CASSSGLAGAAGELFF. For the CDR3, the DNA is TGTGCCAGCAGCTCGGGACTAGCGGGAGCAGCCGGGGAGCTGTTTTTT.

This clone has a handful of counts. The rearrangement joins TRBV29-1 to TRBJ1-2, with no clear D. This CDR3 is built from 9 residues. CDR1 and CDR2 from the germline V gene are SQVTM and ANQGSEA. The DNA of the CDR3 is TGCAGTTGCGGGGATGGCTACACCTTC. Translation: CSCGDGYTF.

The J gene is TRBJ2-7, the V gene TRBV9; the D gene is possibly TRBD1 (6 bases). Trimming cost V 2 bases and J 5 bases, with 14 bases left between them. CDR3 size: 14 residues. Germline CDR1 is SGDLS and CDR2 is YYNGEE. This CDR3 reads CASSVDNWDNEQYF. The CDR3 DNA is TGTGCCAGCAGCGTTGATAATTGGGACAACGAGCAGTACTTC.

V usage is TRBV27 and J usage is TRBJ1-1; D is unclear. Trimming removed 2 bases at V and 2 bases at J, with 6 bases between. Per the germline V gene, CDR1 is MNHEY and CDR2 is SMNVEV (reference sequence). CDR3 length: 13 amino acids. Here the CDR3 reads CASSLRENTEAFF. CDR3 bases: TGTGCCAGCAGTTTAAGGGAAAACACTGAAGCTTTCTTT.

The chain carries TRBV5-1 and TRBJ1-1; the match to TRBD1 covers 8 bases. The V and J ends lost 4 bases and 5 bases, in that order; junction bases with no gene match: 4. This CDR3 comprises 13 residues. CDR1 and CDR2 (germline): SGHRS, YFSETQ. The CDR3 DNA reads as TGCGCCAGCAGCATGGGACAGGAGACTGAAGCTTTCTTT. This sequence encodes CASSMGQETEAFF.

The chain has TRBV7-2 and TRBJ1-4; TRBD1 agrees at 7 bases. The CDR3 runs to 17 residues. The germline gives CDR1 SGHTA, CDR2 FQGNSA. The V gene end was trimmed by 1 base and the J gene end by 2 bases; junction bases not matched to a gene: 7. In DNA form, the CDR3 reads TGTGCCAGCAGCTTAGAGAAGGGGGCGCAGACTAATGAAAAACTGTTTTTT. Its protein is CASSLEKGAQTNEKLFF.

This rearrangement joins TRBV4-1 to TRBJ1-4; D is unclear. The germline V and J ends were trimmed by 0 bases and 4 bases, with 15 bases remaining between them. CDR1 and CDR2 (germline): MGHRA, YSYEKL. The CDR3 length is 17 residues. CDR3 residues: CASSQDAAGVLNEKLFF. CDR3 in DNA: TGCGCCAGCAGCCAAGATGCGGCCGGAGTCCTTAATGAAAAACTGTTTTTT.

This clone occurred once. The V and J genes are TRBV4-2 and TRBJ2-7; 7 bases align to TRBD2. CDR3 length: 18 residues. J lost 6 bases, V lost 0 bases, and 17 bases had no gene match. The germline V gene encodes CDR1 LGHNA and CDR2 YNFKEQ. CDR3 in amino acids: CASSQERSAGARASEQYF. For the CDR3, the DNA is TGTGCCAGCAGCCAAGAGAGGAGTGCGGGAGCCAGGGCCTCCGAGCAGTACTTC.

The V and J genes are TRBV15 and TRBJ1-5; unclear D gene. This CDR3 has 14 amino acids. The V gene's germline CDR1 is LNHNV and CDR2 YYDKDF (reference sequence). V gave up 0 bases and J gave up 6 bases, with 9 bases separating them. The CDR3 region is CATSREGEGQPQHF. As DNA, the CDR3 is TGTGCCACCAGCAGAGAGGGTGAGGGTCAGCCCCAGCATTTT.

The chain recombines TRBV28 with TRBJ1-5, with TRBD1 matching 9 bases. The germline V gene has CDR1 MDHEN and CDR2 SYDVKM. V trimming: 4 bases; J trimming: 6 bases; junction bases outside the gene matches: 10. There are 16 residues in the CDR3. CDR3 nucleotides: TGTGCCAGCAGTTCCATTGGGACAGGGTTAACTCAGCCCCAGCATTTT. This translates into CASSSIGTGLTQPQHF.

The chain carries TRBV28 and TRBJ1-1; D gene ambiguous. V was clipped by 4 bases and J by 5 bases, with 23 bases between them. In germline, CDR1 is MDHEN, CDR2 SYDVKM. The CDR3 is 17 residues long. In DNA, the CDR3 is TGTGCCAGCAGTTACACAGCAACCCCGGAGGGATGGACTGAAGCTTTCTTT. It codes for CASSYTATPEGWTEAFF.

This chain joins TRBV5-4 and TRBJ1-3; tentative D call: TRBD1 (5 bases). Germline CDR1 and CDR2: SGHNT and YYREEE (reference sequence). The CDR3 spans 15 residues. Trimming removed 4 bases at V and 4 bases at J, with 15 bases between. CDR3 residues: CASSPYGGSGNTIYF. CDR3 nucleotides: TGTGCCAGCAGCCCCTACGGGGGATCGGGAAACACCATATATTTT.

The V call is TRBV29-1, the J call TRBJ1-4, with D maybe TRBD1 (6 bases). The CDR3 contains 13 residues. The V end was cut by 7 bases, the J end by 5 bases, with 14 bases between. From germline, CDR1 is SQVTM and CDR2 ANQGSEA. CDR3 sequence: CSAWTVYNEKLFF. In DNA, the CDR3 is TGCAGCGCGTGGACAGTTTACAATGAAAAACTGTTTTTT.